Listed here are 10 T cell receptor beta chains from one sample, sequenced in a study of cytomegalovirus exposure and HLA in healthy donors. The repertoire was sequenced with immunoSEQ multiplex PCR; TCRdb's copy has only in-frame clones and lacks some. The profile shows 90,000 to 130,000 clones, approximately 96% of them singletons. Sequencing used PBMCs. The receptors shown here come from a woman under 30 in good health and CMV-seronegative.

J is TRBJ1-1 and V is TRBV7-3; D is unresolved. Germline V gene data show CDR1 as SGHTA and CDR2 as FQGTGA. The germline V and J ends were trimmed by 5 bases and 0 bases, with 13 bases remaining between them. This CDR3 comprises 15 residues. In DNA form, the CDR3 reads TGTGCCAGCAGCCCCCTCGGAGGGATGAACACTGAAGCTTTCTTT. Translated: CASSPLGGMNTEAFF.

The gene calls are TRBV6-4 and TRBJ1-2, with D possibly TRBD1 on 6 matching bases. The CDR3 length is 13 residues. The germline CDR1 and CDR2 sequences are MRHNA and SNTAGT. The V end was cut by 5 bases, the J end by 5 bases, with 12 bases between. CDR3: CASSRGGRYGYTF. The CDR3 nucleotides are TGTGCCAGCAGTCGAGGGGGAAGGTATGGCTACACCTTC.

This chain connects TRBV6-5 to TRBJ1-5; D may be TRBD1 (5 bases). The germline V and J ends were trimmed by 6 bases and 5 bases, with 14 bases remaining between them. The CDR3 sequence is 14 residues long. The germline V gene encodes CDR1 MNHEY and CDR2 SVGAGI. CDR3 coding DNA: TGTGCCAGCAGATTCAGGGTCCGTCATCAGCCCCAGCATTTT. Its protein is CASRFRVRHQPQHF.

This clone came up once. This chain connects TRBV7-3 to TRBJ2-1; a weak D match, TRBD1 (6 bases). With 5 bases removed from V and 5 bases from J, the gap between germline ends came to 16 bases. Germline CDR1 SGHTA, CDR2 FQGTGA. This CDR3 contains 15 residues. The DNA for the CDR3 is TGTGCCAGCAGCCAGATAGGGGGACCCAACAATGAGCAGTTCTTC. This translates into CASSQIGGPNNEQFF.

About this clone: Sequence at one end of the junction differs from germline and may be a read error. The rearrangement links TRBV20-1 to TRBJ1-1; TRBD1 agrees at 7 bases. Germline V gives CDR1 DFQATT, CDR2 SNEGSKA (reference sequence). CDR3 size: 11 residues. CDR3 sequence: CSAFKLSGTVF. CDR3 bases: TGCAGTGCATTTAAGCTTTCGGGGACAGTCTTT.

The chain couples TRBV7-2 to TRBJ1-1; D is unresolved. The CDR3 extends over 13 amino acids. V was shortened by 6 bases and J by 4 bases, with 12 bases between the two germline ends. CDR1 is SGHTA, CDR2 FQGNSA, per germline. The chain's CDR3 is CASRTDGVTEAFF. Written as DNA, the CDR3 is TGTGCCAGCAGAACCGACGGGGTCACTGAAGCTTTCTTT.

The chain carries TRBV7-9 and TRBJ2-5; D not resolved. The V end lost 0 bases, the J end lost 4 bases, and 9 bases lay between the germline ends. Germline loops: CDR1 SEHNR, CDR2 FQNEAQ (reference sequence). The CDR3 sequence is 14 residues long. This chain's CDR3 is CASSLARSLETQYF. CDR3 DNA: TGTGCCAGCAGCTTAGCGCGGAGTTTAGAGACCCAGTACTTC.

The J gene is TRBJ2-7, the V gene TRBV2; 10 nucleotides line up with TRBD1. V was pared by 7 bases and J by 4 bases, with 4 bases of the junction left unmatched. The germline CDR1 and CDR2 sequences are SNHLY and FYNNEI. CDR3 length: 13 amino acids. The CDR3 protein is CASNWGQGYEQYF. CDR3 in DNA: TGTGCCAGCAATTGGGGACAGGGGTACGAGCAGTACTTC.

In its sample, this clone was seen once. The V and J genes are TRBV12-5 and TRBJ2-5; 8 bases match TRBD2. The CDR3 is made up of 14 amino acids. CDR1 and CDR2 from the germline V gene are LGHNT and FRNRAP. The ends lost 5 bases at V and 5 bases at J; junction bases unmatched: 7. The CDR3 coding sequence is TGTGCTAGTGGTCCGTCGGGGGGGCAGGAGACCCAGTACTTC. It codes for CASGPSGGQETQYF. Using reference TRBV12-5 and TRBJ2-5 for the parts outside the CDR3, the full variable domain is DARVTQTPRHKVTEMGQEVTMRCQPILGHNTVFWYRQTMMQGLELLAYFRNRAPLDDSGMPKDRFSAEMPDATLATLKIQPSEPRDSAVYFCASGPSGGQETQYFGPGTRLLVL.

This clone came up once. The chain is built from TRBV5-1 and TRBJ2-3, with TRBD2 identical over 8 bases. Germline V lookup: CDR1 SGHRS, CDR2 YFSETQ. CDR3 length: 15 residues. The V segment lost 7 bases and the J segment 6 bases; nucleotides outside the gene matches: 13. The CDR3 nucleotides are TGCGCCAGCGCGTTTGCGCCGGGAGGGGGTGATACGCAGTATTTT. Amino acids: CASAFAPGGGDTQYF.